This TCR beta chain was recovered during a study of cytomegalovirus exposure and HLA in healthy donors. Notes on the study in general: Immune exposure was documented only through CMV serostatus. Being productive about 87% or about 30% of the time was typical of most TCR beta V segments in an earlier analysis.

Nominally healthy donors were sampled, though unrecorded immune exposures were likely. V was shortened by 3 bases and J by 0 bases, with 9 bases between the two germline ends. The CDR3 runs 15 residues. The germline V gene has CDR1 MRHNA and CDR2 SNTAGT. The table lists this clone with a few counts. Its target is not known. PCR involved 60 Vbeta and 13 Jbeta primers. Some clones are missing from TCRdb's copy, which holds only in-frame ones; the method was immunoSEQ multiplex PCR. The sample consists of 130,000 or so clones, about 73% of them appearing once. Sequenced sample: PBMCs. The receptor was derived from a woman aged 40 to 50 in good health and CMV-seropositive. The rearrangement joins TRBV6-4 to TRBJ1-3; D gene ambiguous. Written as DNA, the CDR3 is TGTGCCAGCAGTGAAAACACAGACTCTGGAAACACCATATATTTT. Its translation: CASSENTDSGNTIYF.